Sequencing of this TCR beta chain was carried out in a study of blood T cell repertoires in COVID-19. About the study: Sites across the United States, Italy and Spain contributed samples from acute and convalescent COVID-19.

Germline V gives CDR1 MNHEY, CDR2 SVGAGI. The CDR3 covers 12 residues. J was trimmed by 5 bases and V by 9 bases; bases with no gene match: 6. Adults between roughly 18 and 95 years of age took part from fewer than 30 US areas. Produced via immunoSEQ multiplex PCR; TCRdb's table is partial and in-frame only. Here the sample spans 200,000 or so clones, about four fifths being singletons. Material: PBMCs or T cells enriched from blood (not recorded which). The receptor was isolated from a man in his fifties or sixties who had recovered from COVID-19. This chain links TRBV6-5 with TRBJ2-5; 7 nucleotides agree with TRBD2. This CDR3 is CASGLVGETQYF. CDR3 in DNA: TGTGCCAGTGGACTAGTGGGCGAGACCCAGTACTTC.